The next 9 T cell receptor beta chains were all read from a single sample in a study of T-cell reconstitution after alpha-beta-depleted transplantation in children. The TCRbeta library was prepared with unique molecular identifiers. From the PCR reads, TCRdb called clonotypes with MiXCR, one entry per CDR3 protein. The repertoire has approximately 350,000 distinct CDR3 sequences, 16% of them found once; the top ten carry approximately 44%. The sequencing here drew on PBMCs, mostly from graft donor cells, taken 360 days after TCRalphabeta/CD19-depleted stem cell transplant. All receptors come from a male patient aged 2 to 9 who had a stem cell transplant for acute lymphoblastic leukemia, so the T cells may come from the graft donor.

CDR3 DNA: TGTGCCAGCAGTCCTCTTTCCGGGGGTCCCAATGGCTACACCTTC. Residues: CASSPLSGGPNGYTF. V is TRBV27 and J is TRBJ1-2; D is perhaps TRBD1 (5 bases). Between the trimmed V and J ends, which lost 5 bases and 6 bases, there was a span of 19 bases. The CDR3 has 15 residues. The germline V gene encodes CDR1 MNHEY and CDR2 SMNVEV (reference sequence).

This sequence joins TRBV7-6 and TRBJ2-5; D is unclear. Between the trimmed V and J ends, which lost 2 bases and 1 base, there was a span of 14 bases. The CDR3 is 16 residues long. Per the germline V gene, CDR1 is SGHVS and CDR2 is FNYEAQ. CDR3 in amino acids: CASSLNHRVAQETQYF. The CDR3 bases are TGTGCCAGCAGCTTAAACCACCGAGTGGCCCAAGAGACCCAGTACTTC.

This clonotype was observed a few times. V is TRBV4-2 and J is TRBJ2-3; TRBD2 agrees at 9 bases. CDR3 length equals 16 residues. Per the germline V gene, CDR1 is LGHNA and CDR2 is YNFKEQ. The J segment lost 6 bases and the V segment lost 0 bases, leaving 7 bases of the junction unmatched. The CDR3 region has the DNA TGTGCCAGCAGCCAAGAAGCGGGAGGCTTTGAGGATACGCAGTATTTT. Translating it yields CASSQEAGGFEDTQYF.

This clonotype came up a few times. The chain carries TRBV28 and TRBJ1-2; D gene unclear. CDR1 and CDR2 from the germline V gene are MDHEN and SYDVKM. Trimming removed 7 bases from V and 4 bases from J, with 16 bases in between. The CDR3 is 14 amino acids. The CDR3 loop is CASNPTWRFYGYTF. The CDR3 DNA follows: TGTGCCAGCAATCCCACATGGCGGTTCTATGGCTACACCTTC.

For the CDR3, the DNA is TGTGCCAGCAAGTTACGGGACTCGTTTGGGAGCTCGGGTTACGAGCAGTACTTC. It yields the protein CASKLRDSFGSSGYEQYF. This chain links TRBV6-2 or TRBV6-3 with TRBJ2-7, with a tentative D call TRBD2 (6 bases). The CDR3 is 18 residues long. V was shortened by 7 bases and J by 4 bases, with 29 bases between the two germline ends. Germline loops: CDR1 MNHEY, CDR2 SVGEGT.

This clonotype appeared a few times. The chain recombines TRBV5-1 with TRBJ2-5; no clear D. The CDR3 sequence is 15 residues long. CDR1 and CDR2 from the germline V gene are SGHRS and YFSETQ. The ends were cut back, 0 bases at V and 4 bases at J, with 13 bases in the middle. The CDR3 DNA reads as TGCGCCAGCAGCTTGGGCAGCGTCCCCGCAGAGACCCAGTACTTC. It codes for CASSLGSVPAETQYF. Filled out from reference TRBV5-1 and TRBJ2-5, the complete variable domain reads KAGVTQTPRYLIKTRGQQVTLSCSPISGHRSVSWYQQTPGQGLQFLFEYFSETQRNKGNFPGRFSGRQFSNSRSEMNVSTLELGDSALYLCASSLGSVPAETQYFGPGTRLLVL.

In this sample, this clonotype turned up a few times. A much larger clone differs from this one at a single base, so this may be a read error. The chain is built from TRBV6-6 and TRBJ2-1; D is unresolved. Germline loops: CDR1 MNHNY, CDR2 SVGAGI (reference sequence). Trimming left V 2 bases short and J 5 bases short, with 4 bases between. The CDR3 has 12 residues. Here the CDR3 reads CASSYANNEQFF. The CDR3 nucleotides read TGTGCCAGCAGTTACGCGAACAATGAGCAGTTCTTC.

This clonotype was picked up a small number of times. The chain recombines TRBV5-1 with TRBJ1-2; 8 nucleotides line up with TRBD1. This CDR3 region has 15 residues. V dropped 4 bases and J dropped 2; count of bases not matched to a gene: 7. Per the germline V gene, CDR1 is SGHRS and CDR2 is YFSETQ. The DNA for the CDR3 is TGCGCCAGCAGCGATGATACAGGGGGGAACTATGGCTACACCTTC. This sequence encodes CASSDDTGGNYGYTF.

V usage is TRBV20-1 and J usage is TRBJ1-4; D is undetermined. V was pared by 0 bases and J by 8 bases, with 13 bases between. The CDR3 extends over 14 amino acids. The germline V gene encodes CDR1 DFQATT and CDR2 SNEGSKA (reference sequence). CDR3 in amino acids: CSARDLYTGEKLFF. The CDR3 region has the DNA TGCAGTGCTAGAGATCTATACACCGGCGAAAAACTGTTTTTT.